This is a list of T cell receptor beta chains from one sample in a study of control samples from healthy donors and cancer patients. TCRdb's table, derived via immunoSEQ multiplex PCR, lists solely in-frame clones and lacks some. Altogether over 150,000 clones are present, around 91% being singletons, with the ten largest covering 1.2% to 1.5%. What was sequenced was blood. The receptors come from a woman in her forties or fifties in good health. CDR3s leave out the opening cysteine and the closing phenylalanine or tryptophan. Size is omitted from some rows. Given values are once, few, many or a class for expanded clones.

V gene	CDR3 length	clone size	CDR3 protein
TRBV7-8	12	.	ASSLQGLRETQY
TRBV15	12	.	ATSSVGGIEKLF
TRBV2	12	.	ASREDMNTGELF
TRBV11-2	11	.	ASRSGGRETQY
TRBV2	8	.	ASGEDTQY
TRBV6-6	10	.	ASNPSNQPQH
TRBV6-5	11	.	ASREGSTGELF
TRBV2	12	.	ASSARPSDNEQF
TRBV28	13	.	ASSTGTGSTDTQY
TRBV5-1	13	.	ASSLENGNTDTQY
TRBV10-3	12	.	AISRTGGNTEAF
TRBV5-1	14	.	ASSLVPGQGAYEQY
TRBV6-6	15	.	ASSPLGSGRTSYEQY
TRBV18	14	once	ASSRSVTSSNQPQH
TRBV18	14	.	ASSPTGQPNTGELF
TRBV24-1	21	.	ATSDRPGPRGQSAQGRTDTQY
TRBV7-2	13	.	ASSERDRESDTQY
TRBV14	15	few	ASSQATVYEYQETQY
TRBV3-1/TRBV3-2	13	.	ASTDSPRANYGYT
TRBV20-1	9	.	SARPPSGYT
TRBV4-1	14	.	ASSLVQGAPVYGYT
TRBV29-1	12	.	SVQYRTRSYTQY
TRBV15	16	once	ATSRDSSTGTGSVKQY